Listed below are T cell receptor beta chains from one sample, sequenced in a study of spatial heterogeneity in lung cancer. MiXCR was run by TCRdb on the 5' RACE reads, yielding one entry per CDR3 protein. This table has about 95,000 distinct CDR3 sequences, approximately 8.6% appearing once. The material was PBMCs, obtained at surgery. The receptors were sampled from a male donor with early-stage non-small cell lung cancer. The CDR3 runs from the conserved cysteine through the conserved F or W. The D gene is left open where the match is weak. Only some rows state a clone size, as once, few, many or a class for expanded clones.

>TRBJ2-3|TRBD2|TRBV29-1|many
TGCAGCGTTGAACGGACTAGCGGCGATACGCAGTATTTT
CSVERTSGDTQYF
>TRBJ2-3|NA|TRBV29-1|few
TGCAGCGTTGAACAGGGTGGCACAGATACGCAGTATTTT
CSVEQGGTDTQYF
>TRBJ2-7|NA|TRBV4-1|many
TGCGCCAGCAGCCAGAACGCGGGATACCCCTACGAGCAGTACTTC
CASSQNAGYPYEQYF
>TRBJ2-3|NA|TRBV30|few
TGTGCCTCGTTCACAGGGTTCACAGATACGCAGTATTTT
CASFTGFTDTQYF
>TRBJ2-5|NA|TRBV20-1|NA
TGCAGTGCAAGGGACTGGAACCAAGAGACCCAGTACTTC
CSARDWNQETQYF
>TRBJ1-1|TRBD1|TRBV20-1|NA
TGCAGTGCCCAGGGACAGGGGGCCAGCACTGAAGCTTTCTTT
CSAQGQGASTEAFF
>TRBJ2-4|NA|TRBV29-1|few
TGCAGCGTTGAAGGGGCTCTGGGACGGAAAAACATTCAGTACTTC
CSVEGALGRKNIQYF
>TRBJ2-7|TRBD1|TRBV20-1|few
TGCAGTGCTAGACTGACAGGGTCCTACGAGCAGTACTTC
CSARLTGSYEQYF
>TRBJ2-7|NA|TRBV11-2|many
TGTGCCAGCAGCTTAAGACAGAGCTCCTACGAGCAGTACTTC
CASSLRQSSYEQYF
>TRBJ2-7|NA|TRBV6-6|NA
TGTGCCAGCACCCCGGGGACATACGGCTCCTACGAGCAGTACTTC
CASTPGTYGSYEQYF
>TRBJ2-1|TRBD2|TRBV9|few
TGTGCCAGCAGCGTAGGGGTAGCGGGAGGACTCTACAATGAGCAGTTCTTC
CASSVGVAGGLYNEQFF
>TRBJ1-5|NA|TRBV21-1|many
TGTGCCAGCAGCAAAGTCCCAAGGGATAGGACAGGGGACCAGCCCCAGCATTTT
CASSKVPRDRTGDQPQHF
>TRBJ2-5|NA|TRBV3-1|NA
TGTGCCAGCAGCCAAATGCGGGATTCGAGCCAAGAGACCCAGTACTTC
CASSQMRDSSQETQYF
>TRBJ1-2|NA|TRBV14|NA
TGTGCCAGCAGCCAAGAGCCAAACCTCTATGGCTACACCTTC
CASSQEPNLYGYTF
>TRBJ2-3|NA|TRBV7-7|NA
TGTGCCAGCTCCCTGACAGGCACAGATACGCAGTATTTT
CASSLTGTDTQYF
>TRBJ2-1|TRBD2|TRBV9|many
TGTGCCAGCAGCGCTCTAGCGGAAAGCCACAATGAGCAGTTCTTC
CASSALAESHNEQFF
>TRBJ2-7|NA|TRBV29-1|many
TGCAGCGTTGAAGATAGGGAGCAGTACTTC
CSVEDREQYF
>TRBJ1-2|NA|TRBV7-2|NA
TGTGCCAGCAGCTTAATGGGACGGGGTTTTTATGGCTACACCTTC
CASSLMGRGFYGYTF
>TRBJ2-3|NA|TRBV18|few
TGTGCCAGCTCTGAGGACTCACGCACAGATACGCAGTATTTT
CASSEDSRTDTQYF
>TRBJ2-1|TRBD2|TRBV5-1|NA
TGCGCCAGCAGCCCAACTAGCGGGAGGGCCTCAGTTGAGCAGTTCTTC
CASSPTSGRASVEQFF
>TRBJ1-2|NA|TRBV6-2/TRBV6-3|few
TGTGCCAGCAGTTACCGTCCCGGGAGACTCTATGGCTACACCTTC
CASSYRPGRLYGYTF
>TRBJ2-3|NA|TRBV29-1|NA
TGCAGCGTTGACCAGGGCTCCACAGATACGCAGTATTTT
CSVDQGSTDTQYF
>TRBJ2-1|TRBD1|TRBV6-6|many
TGTGCCAGCAGTTACTCCGGACAGGGAACCTACAATGAGCAGTTCTTC
CASSYSGQGTYNEQFF
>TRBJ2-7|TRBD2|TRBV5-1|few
TGCGCCAGCAGCGGGGGACTAGCGGCCCCCGGAAGGCTTTCGGATTACGAGCAGTACTTC
CASSGGLAAPGRLSDYEQYF
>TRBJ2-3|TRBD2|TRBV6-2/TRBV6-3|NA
TGTGCCAGCAGCCTATCTAGCGGGGGGCTAGATACGCAGTATTTT
CASSLSSGGLDTQYF
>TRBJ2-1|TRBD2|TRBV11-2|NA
TGTGCCAGCAGCTTTGTTAGCGGGAGAGGCAATGAGCAGTTCTTC
CASSFVSGRGNEQFF
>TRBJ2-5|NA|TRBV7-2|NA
TGTGCCAGCAGCCTGCAGACGCGAGAGACCCAGTACTTC
CASSLQTRETQYF
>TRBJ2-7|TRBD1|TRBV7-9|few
TGTGCCAGCAGCCGGACCGGGACAGGGTACTACGAGCAGTACTTC
CASSRTGTGYYEQYF
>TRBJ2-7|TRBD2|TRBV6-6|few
TGTGCCAGCACCCCCGGGGGAGGGATTACGTACGAGCAGTACTTC
CASTPGGGITYEQYF
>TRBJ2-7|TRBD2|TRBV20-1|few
TGCAGTGCTAGAACAACCGGGACTAGCATCGCCGAGCAGTACTTC
CSARTTGTSIAEQYF
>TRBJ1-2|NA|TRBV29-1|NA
TGCAGCGTTGAAGATCAAGGTGGCTACACCTTC
CSVEDQGGYTF
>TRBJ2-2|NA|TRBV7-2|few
TGTGCCAGCAGCTTAGACGGCGGGAACACCGGGGAGCTGTTTTTT
CASSLDGGNTGELFF
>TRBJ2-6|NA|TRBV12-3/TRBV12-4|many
TGTGCCAGCAGTTCCCGGGGCTCTGGGGCCAACGTCCTGACTTTC
CASSSRGSGANVLTF
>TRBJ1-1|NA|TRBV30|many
TGTGCCCGCGACAGTCCCCACACTGAAGCTTTCTTT
CARDSPHTEAFF
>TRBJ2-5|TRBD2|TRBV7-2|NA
TGTGCCAGCAGCTCGACTAGCGGGAGGGAAGAGACCCAGTACTTC
CASSSTSGREETQYF
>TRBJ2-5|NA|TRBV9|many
TGTGCCAGCAGCGTAGGTGTCGGCCAAGAGACCCAGTACTTC
CASSVGVGQETQYF
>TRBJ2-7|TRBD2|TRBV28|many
TGTGCCAGCAGTTTATTGGCTAGCGGGAGGACGTACGAGCAGTACTTC
CASSLLASGRTYEQYF
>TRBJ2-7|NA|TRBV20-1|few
TGCAGTGCTAGCCTTCAGGCTACGTTAGAGCAGTACTTC
CSASLQATLEQYF
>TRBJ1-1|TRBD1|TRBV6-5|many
TGTGCCAGCAGCCGGACAGGGGGACCGAACACTGAAGCTTTCTTT
CASSRTGGPNTEAFF
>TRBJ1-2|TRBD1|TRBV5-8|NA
TGTGCCACTCCGACAGGGAGGTATGGCTACACCTTC
CATPTGRYGYTF
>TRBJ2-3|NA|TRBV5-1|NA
TGCGCCAGCAGCTTGGGACAAGTTCAGGATACGCAGTATTTT
CASSLGQVQDTQYF
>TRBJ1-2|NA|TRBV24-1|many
TGTGCCACCAGTGATTCCCTCAAAGGTTTCGGCTACACCTTC
CATSDSLKGFGYTF
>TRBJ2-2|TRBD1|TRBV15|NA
TGTGCCACCAGCTCCCGGACAGGGCGGAACGGGGAGCTGTTTTTT
CATSSRTGRNGELFF
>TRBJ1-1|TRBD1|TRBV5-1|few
TGCGCCAGCAGCCCCGGAGGGACAGGGAGCGGCACTGAAGCTTTCTTT
CASSPGGTGSGTEAFF
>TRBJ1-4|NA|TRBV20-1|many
TGCAGTGCTAGGGGGGAGAATGAAAAACTGTTTTTT
CSARGENEKLFF
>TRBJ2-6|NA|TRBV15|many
TGTGCCACCAGCAGAGTAGGAGGGGCTGGGGCCAACGTCCTGACTTTC
CATSRVGGAGANVLTF
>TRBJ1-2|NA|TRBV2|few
TGTGCCGGAAGCCGACAGACTAACTATGGCTACACCTTC
CAGSRQTNYGYTF
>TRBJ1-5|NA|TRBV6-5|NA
TGTGCCAGCAGTCCCCGGGGCCGCACCTCTAGCAATCAGCCCCAGCATTTT
CASSPRGRTSSNQPQHF
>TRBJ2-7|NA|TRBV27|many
TGTGCCAGCAGTTTAGGGGGAGGCCCCTACGAGCAGTACTTC
CASSLGGGPYEQYF
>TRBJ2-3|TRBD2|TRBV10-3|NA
TGTGCCACCCGAGGGGCTAGCGGGAGTAGTACAGATACGCAGTATTTT
CATRGASGSSTDTQYF
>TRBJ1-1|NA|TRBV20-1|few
TGCAGTGCTGGTGACAGACATTACACTGAAGCTTTCTTT
CSAGDRHYTEAFF
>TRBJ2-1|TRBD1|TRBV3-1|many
TGTGCCAGCAGTTCCAGGGGGAATGAGCAGTTCTTC
CASSSRGNEQFF
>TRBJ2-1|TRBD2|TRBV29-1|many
TGCAGCGTTGTGCATAGCGGGAGGGTGTTCTTC
CSVVHSGRVFF
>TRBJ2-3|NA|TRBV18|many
TGTGCCAGCTCGCCAACAGGGTTCAGCACAGATACGCAGTATTTT
CASSPTGFSTDTQYF
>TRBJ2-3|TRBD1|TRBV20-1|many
TGCAGTGTTAATACAGGGGACACGCAGTATTTT
CSVNTGDTQYF
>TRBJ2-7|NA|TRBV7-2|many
TGTGCCAGCAGCTTCGGTGGGGGCCCCTACGAGCAGTACTTC
CASSFGGGPYEQYF
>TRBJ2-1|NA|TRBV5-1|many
TGCGCCAGCGCCTCCTCCTACAATGAGCAGTTCTTC
CASASSYNEQFF